This T cell receptor beta chain was profiled in a study of T cells in Graves' hyperthyroidism and ophthalmopathy. Points from the study as a whole: Most thyroid clonotypes that were expanded above 0.001 also turned up in blood.

This CDR3 contains 11 residues. CDR1 is MDHEN, CDR2 SYDVKM, per germline. V was shortened by 5 bases and J by 7 bases, with 9 bases between the two germline ends. Template material for amplifying TCR beta CDR3 regions consisted of RNA transcripts. The HTBI primer set drove a first-round RT-PCR of the TCR CDR3. Each CDR3 protein is one row after TCRdb ran MiXCR on the multiplex PCR reads. The sample consists of roughly 380,000 distinct CDR3 sequences, 15% to 20% of them appearing once. This clonotype was detected ten times or more. Its antigen is currently unknown. This receptor was taken from a woman aged 40-49 years with Graves' ophthalmopathy. The chain combines TRBV28 with TRBJ2-7, with D hard to call. Source material: blood. The CDR3 region is CASSLSREQYF. The CDR3 nucleotides are TGTGCCAGCAGTCTATCCAGGGAGCAGTACTTC.